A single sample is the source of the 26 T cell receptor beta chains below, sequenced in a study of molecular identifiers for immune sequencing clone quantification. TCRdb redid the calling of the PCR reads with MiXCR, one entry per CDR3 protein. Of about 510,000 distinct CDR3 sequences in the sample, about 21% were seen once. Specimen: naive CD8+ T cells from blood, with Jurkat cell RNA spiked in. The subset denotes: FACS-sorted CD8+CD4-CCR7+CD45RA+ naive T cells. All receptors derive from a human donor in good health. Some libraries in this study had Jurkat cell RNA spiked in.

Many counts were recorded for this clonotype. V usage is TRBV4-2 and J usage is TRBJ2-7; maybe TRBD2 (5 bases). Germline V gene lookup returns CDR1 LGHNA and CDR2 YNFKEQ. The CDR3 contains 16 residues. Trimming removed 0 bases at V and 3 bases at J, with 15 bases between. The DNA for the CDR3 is TGTGCCAGCAGCCAAGATTTCGGCGGGCAGGTCTACGAGCAGTACTTC. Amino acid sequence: CASSQDFGGQVYEQYF.

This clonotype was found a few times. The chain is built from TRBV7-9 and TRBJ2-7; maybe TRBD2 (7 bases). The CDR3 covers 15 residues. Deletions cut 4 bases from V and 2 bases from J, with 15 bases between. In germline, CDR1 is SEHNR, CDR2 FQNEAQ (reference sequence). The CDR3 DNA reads TGTGCCAGCAGCTCAAGGGGGGGGTCGCCCTACGAGCAGTACTTC. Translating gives CASSSRGGSPYEQYF.

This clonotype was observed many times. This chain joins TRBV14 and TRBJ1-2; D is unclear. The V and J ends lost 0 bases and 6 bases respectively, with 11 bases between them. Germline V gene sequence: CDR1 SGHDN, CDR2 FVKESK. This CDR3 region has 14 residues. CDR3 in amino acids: CASSQEMGLNGYTF. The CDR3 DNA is TGTGCCAGCAGCCAAGAGATGGGGTTGAATGGCTACACCTTC.

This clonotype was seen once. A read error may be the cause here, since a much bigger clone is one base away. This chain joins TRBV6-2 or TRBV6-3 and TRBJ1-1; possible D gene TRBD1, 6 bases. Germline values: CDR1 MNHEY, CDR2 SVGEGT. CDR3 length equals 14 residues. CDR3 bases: TGTGCCTGCAGTTACACAGGGCGGCGGACTGAAGCTTTCTTT. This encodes CACSYTGRRTEAFF.

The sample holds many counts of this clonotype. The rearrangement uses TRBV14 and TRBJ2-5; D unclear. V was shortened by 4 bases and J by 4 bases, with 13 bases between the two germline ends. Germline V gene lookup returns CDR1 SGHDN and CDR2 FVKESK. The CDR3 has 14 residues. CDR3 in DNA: TGTGCCAGCAGCCCGGCAGGTGGTGGAGAGACCCAGTACTTC. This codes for CASSPAGGGETQYF.

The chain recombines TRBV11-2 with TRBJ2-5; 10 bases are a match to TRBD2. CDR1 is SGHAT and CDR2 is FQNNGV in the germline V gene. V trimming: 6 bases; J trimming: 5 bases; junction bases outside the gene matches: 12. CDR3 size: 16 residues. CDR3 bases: TGTGCCAGCAGTTTAAGGACTAGCGGAGATTGGGAGACCCAGTACTTC. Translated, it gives CASSLRTSGDWETQYF.

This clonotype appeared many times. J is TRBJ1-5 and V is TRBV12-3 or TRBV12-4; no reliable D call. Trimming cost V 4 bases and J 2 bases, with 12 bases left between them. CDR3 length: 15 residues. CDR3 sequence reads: CASSSVGFGNQPQHF. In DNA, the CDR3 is TGTGCCAGCAGTTCTGTGGGATTTGGCAATCAGCCCCAGCATTTT.

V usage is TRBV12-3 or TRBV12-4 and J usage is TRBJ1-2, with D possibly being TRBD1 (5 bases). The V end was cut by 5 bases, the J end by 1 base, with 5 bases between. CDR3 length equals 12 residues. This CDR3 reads CASSQGNYGYTF. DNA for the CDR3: TGTGCCAGCAGTCAGGGTAACTATGGCTACACCTTC.

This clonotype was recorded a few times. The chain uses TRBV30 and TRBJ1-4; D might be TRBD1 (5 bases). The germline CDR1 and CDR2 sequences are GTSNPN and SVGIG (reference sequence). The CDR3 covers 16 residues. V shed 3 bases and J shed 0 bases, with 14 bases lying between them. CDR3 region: CAWRTEGISTNEKLFF. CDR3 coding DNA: TGTGCCTGGAGGACCGAGGGGATTTCAACTAATGAAAAACTGTTTTTT. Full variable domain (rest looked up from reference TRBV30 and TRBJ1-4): SQTIHQWPATLVQPVGSPLSLECTVEGTSNPNLYWYRQAAGRGLQLLFYSVGIGQISSEVPQNLSASRPQDRQFILSSKKLLLSDSGFYLCAWRTEGISTNEKLFFGSGTQLSVL.

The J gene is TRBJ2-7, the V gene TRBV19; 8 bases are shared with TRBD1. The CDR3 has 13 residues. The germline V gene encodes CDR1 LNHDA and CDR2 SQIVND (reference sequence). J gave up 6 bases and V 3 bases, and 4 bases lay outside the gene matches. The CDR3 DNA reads TGTGCCAGTAGTATCGGACAGGGACGCGAGCAGTACTTC. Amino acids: CASSIGQGREQYF.

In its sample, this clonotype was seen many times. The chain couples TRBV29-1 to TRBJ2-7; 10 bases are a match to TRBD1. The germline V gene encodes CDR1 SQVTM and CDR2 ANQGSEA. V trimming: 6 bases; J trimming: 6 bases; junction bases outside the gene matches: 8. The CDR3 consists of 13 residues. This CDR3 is CSVAGTGAIEQYF. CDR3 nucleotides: TGCAGCGTAGCCGGGACAGGGGCCATCGAGCAGTACTTC.

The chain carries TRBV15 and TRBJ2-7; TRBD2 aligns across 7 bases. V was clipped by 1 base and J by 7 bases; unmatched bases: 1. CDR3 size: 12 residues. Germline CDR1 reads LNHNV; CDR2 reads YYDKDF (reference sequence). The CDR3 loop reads CATSRVGGEQYF. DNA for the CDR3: TGTGCCACCAGCAGAGTGGGGGGGGAGCAGTACTTC.

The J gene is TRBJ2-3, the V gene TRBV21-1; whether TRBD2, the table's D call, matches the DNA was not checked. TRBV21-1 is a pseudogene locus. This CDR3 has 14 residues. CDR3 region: CASTLMLALDTQYF. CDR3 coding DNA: TGTGCCAGCACCCTAATGTTAGCCCTTGATACGCAGTATTTT.

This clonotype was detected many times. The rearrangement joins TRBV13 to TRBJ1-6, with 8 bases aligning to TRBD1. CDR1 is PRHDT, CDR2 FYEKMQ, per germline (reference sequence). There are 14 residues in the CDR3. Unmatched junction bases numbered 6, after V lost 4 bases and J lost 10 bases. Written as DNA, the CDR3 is TGTGCCAGCAGCTCCGGACAGGGAGGGTCACCCCTCCACTTT. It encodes CASSSGQGGSPLHF.

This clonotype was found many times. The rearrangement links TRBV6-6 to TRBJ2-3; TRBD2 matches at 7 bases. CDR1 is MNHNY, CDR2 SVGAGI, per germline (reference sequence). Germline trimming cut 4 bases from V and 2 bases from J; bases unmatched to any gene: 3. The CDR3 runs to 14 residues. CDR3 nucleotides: TGTGCCAGCAGTTCTAGCGGAATCACAGATACGCAGTATTTT. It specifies CASSSSGITDTQYF.

The CDR3: CASSQGVVAGGPPGQYF. CDR3 DNA: TGTGCCAGCAGCCAAGGGGTTGTGGCGGGAGGGCCGCCCGGGCAGTACTTC. The chain couples TRBV14 to TRBJ2-7; 9 bases align to TRBD2. CDR1 is SGHDN, CDR2 FVKESK, per germline. Trimming cost V 1 base and J 9 bases; bases outside gene matches: 16. The CDR3 has 17 amino acids. Full variable domain (remainder filled in from reference TRBV14 and TRBJ2-7): EAGVTQFPSHSVIEKGQTVTLRCDPISGHDNLYWYRRVMGKEIKFLLHFVKESKQDESGMPNNRFLAERTGGTYSTLKVQPAELEDSGVYFCASSQGVVAGGPPGQYFGPGTRLTVT.

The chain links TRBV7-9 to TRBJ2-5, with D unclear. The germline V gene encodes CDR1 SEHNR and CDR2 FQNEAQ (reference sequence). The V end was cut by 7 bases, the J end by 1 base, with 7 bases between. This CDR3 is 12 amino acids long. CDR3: CASTFFQETQYF. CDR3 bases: TGTGCCAGCACCTTCTTCCAAGAGACCCAGTACTTC.

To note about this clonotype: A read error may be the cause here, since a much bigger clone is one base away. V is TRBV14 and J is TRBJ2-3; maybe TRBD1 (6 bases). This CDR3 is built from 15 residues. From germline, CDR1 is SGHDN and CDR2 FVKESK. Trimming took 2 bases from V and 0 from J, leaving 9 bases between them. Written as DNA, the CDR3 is TGTGCCAGCAGCCAAACAGGGTCGAGCACAGATACGCAGTATTTT. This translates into CASSQTGSSTDTQYF.

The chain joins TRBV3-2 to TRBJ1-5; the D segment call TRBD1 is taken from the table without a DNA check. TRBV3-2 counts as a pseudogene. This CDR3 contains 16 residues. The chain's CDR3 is CASSQSDRPSNQPQHF. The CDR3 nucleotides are TGTGCCAGCAGCCAATCAGACAGGCCTAGCAATCAGCCCCAGCATTTT.

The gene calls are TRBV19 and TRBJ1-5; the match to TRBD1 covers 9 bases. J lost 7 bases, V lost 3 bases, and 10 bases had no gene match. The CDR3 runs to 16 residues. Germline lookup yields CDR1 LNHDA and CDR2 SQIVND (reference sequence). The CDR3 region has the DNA TGTGCCAGTAGTATGCTACAGGGGGCATCCGAGCAGCCCCAGCATTTT. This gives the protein CASSMLQGASEQPQHF.

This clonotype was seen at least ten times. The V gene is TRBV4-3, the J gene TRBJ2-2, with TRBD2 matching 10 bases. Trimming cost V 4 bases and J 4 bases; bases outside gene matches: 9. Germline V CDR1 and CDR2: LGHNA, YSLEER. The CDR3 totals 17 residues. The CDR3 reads CASSRSSGSGITGELFF. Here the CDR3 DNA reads TGCGCCAGCAGCCGATCTAGCGGGAGCGGGATCACCGGGGAGCTGTTTTTT.

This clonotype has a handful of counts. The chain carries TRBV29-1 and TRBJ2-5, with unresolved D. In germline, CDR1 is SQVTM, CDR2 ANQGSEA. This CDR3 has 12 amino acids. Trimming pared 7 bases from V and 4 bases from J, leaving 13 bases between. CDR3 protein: CSARLLGETQYF. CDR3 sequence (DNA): TGCAGCGCAAGGCTTTTGGGAGAGACCCAGTACTTC.

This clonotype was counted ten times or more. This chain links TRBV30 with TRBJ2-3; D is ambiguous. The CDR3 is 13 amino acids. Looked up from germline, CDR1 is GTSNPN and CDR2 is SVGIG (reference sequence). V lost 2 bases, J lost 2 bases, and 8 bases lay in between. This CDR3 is CAWSFVTTDTQYF. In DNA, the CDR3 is TGTGCCTGGAGTTTTGTGACCACAGATACGCAGTATTTT.

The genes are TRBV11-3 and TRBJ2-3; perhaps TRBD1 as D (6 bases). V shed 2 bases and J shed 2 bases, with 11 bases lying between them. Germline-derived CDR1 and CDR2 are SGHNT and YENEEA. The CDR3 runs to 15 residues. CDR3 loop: CASSLNREFTDTQYF. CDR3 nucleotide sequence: TGTGCCAGCAGCTTAAACAGGGAGTTCACAGATACGCAGTATTTT.

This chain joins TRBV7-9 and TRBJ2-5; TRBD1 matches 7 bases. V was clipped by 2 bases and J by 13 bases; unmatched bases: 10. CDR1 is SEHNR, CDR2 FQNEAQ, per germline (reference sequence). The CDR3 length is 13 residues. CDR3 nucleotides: TGTGCCAGCAGCTTACAAAATAGACAGGGAGTGTACTTC. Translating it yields CASSLQNRQGVYF.

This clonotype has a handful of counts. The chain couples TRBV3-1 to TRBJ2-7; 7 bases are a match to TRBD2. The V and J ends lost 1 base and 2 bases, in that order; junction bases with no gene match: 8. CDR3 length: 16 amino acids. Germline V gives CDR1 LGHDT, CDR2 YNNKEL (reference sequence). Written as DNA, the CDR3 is TGTGCCAGCAGCCAAGGACTACTAGCGTATCCCTACGAGCAGTACTTC. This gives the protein CASSQGLLAYPYEQYF.